This T cell receptor beta chain was observed in a study of response to subunit inactivated influenza vaccine. Study conclusions and caveats: Seasonal influenza vaccination, on each occasion, was suggested by the authors to recruit few new T cells.

Germline V gene lookup returns CDR1 DFQATT and CDR2 SNEGSKA (reference sequence). The CDR3 has 14 residues. V was shortened by 6 bases and J by 5 bases, with 17 bases between the two germline ends. This clonotype has ten or more counts. The antigen is undetermined. TCRdb ran MiXCR on the RT-PCR reads and lists one entry per CDR3 protein. There are hundreds of thousands of distinct CDR3 sequences in the sample; 15% to 19% occur only once, and roughly 12% lies in the top ten. This specimen consisted of PBMCs from blood, obtained 11 to 12 days after vaccination. This chain joins TRBV20-1 and TRBJ2-1; unclear D gene. This sequence originates from a man aged 50 to 59 who received an inactivated influenza vaccine. The CDR3 DNA is TGCAGTGCCACATTGGCGCCTATTCACAATGAGCAGTTCTTC. It codes for CSATLAPIHNEQFF.